This passage covers 6 T cell receptor beta chains from one sample sequenced in a study of neurological immune-mediated disorders. TCRdb called the 5' RACE reads again in MiXCR, with one record for every CDR3 protein. Counted here are about 120,000 distinct CDR3 sequences, roughly 3.1% occurring once; the ten biggest clones make up over 1%. The sample was PBMCs. The source is a woman aged 25-40 years with multiple sclerosis.

This clonotype was detected ten times or more. This sequence joins TRBV7-2 and TRBJ2-5; 10 bases map to TRBD2. Trimming took 6 bases from V and 1 from J; bases not matched to a gene: 8. CDR1 and CDR2 (germline): SGHTA, FQGNSA. The CDR3 covers 16 residues. Written as DNA, the CDR3 is TGTGCCAGCAGTCGTAGCGGGGGGATCCTCCAAGAGACCCAGTACTTC. Its protein is CASSRSGGILQETQYF. Full variable domain (outside the CDR3, taken from reference TRBV7-2 and TRBJ2-5): GAGVSQSPSNKVTEKGKDVELRCDPISGHTALYWYRQSLGQGLEFLIYFQGNSAPDKSGLPSDRFSAERTGGSVSTLTIQRTQQEDSAVYLCASSRSGGILQETQYFGPGTRLLVL.

At least ten counts were recorded for this clonotype. CDR3 bases: TGCGCCAGCACTTACTCCGGGAGTGTGACAGATACGCAGTATTTT. Translation: CASTYSGSVTDTQYF. The V call is TRBV5-1, the J call TRBJ2-3; D perhaps matches TRBD2 (6 bases). Germline V gene sequence: CDR1 SGHRS, CDR2 YFSETQ. This CDR3 contains 15 residues. V shed 6 bases and J shed 3 bases, with 17 bases lying between them. Looking up the rest from reference TRBV5-1 and TRBJ2-3 gives the full variable domain: KAGVTQTPRYLIKTRGQQVTLSCSPISGHRSVSWYQQTPGQGLQFLFEYFSETQRNKGNFPGRFSGRQFSNSRSEMNVSTLELGDSALYLCASTYSGSVTDTQYFGPGTRLTVL.

This clonotype was observed at least ten times. This chain links TRBV7-2 with TRBJ1-2, with D tentatively TRBD1 (6 bases). CDR3 length equals 16 residues. V lost 8 bases and J lost 4, with 23 bases in between. CDR1 and CDR2 (germline): SGHTA, FQGNSA. The CDR3 sequence is CASEKSVGRGSYGYTF. CDR3 DNA sequence: TGTGCCAGCGAAAAATCGGTTGGCAGGGGCTCCTATGGCTACACCTTC.

The sample holds many counts of this clonotype. The genes are TRBV29-1 and TRBJ2-1; TRBD2 is a possible D gene (6 bases). CDR3 length equals 11 residues. The germline V and J ends were trimmed by 4 bases and 10 bases, with 11 bases remaining between them. In germline, CDR1 is SQVTM, CDR2 ANQGSEA. The CDR3 protein is CSVGSGPEQFF. The CDR3 DNA reads TGCAGCGTTGGTAGCGGTCCGGAGCAGTTCTTC.

This clonotype was detected ten times or more. The J gene is TRBJ1-5, the V gene TRBV6-2 or TRBV6-3; 7 bases are shared with TRBD1. The germline V gene has CDR1 MNHEY and CDR2 SVGEGT. This CDR3 contains 13 residues. V shed 6 bases and J 7 bases; nucleotides not matched to a gene: 6. CDR3: CASSGQARQPQHF. As DNA, the CDR3 is TGTGCCAGCAGCGGACAGGCCCGGCAGCCCCAGCATTTT.

This clonotype was counted at least ten times. The chain joins TRBV7-9 to TRBJ2-7; perhaps TRBD1 as D (6 bases). The CDR3 contains 12 residues. The V gene's germline CDR1 is SEHNR and CDR2 FQNEAQ (reference sequence). The V gene lost 10 bases and the J gene lost 3 bases, with 13 bases spanning the gap. In DNA form, the CDR3 reads TGTGCCACAAAAAACAGGGACTACGAGCAGTACTTC. It translates to CATKNRDYEQYF.